The present TCR beta chain was sequenced within a study of T-cell memory formation after mild COVID-19. Study-level points and caveats: A second wave expanding day 15 to 37 was CD4+-biased; contracting clones were balanced. Some SARS-CoV-2-responding clones were already detected in memory before infection.

CDR3 length: 19 amino acids. The ends lost 0 bases at V and 4 bases at J; junction bases unmatched: 11. Germline-derived CDR1 and CDR2 are LGHNA and YSLEER. This clonotype occurred a few times. What it binds is unknown. Each CDR3 protein gets one entry after TCRdb re-called the 5' RACE reads with MiXCR. Of some 86,000 distinct CDR3 sequences listed, around 27% are singletons. This clonotype originated in a man aged 18-30 years who had mild COVID-19 (a few samples of this study predate the infection). Cell type and time point are not known. Material: PBMCs or a T cell subset sorted from them (not recorded which). The chain joins TRBV4-3 to TRBJ1-6; the match to TRBD1 covers 8 bases. CDR3 protein: CASSQDRHQGAGYNSPLHF. The CDR3 nucleotides read TGCGCCAGCAGCCAAGATCGGCACCAGGGGGCTGGTTATAATTCACCCCTCCACTTT.